Sequencing of this T cell receptor beta chain was carried out in a study of blood T cell repertoires in COVID-19. Looking at the study overall: The origin of the acute and convalescent COVID-19 samples was the United States, Italy and Spain. From T cells, B-cell-depleted T cells, or PBMCs came the material, which was cDNA or gDNA.

Per the original data handling: Quantification of nucleated cells was approximated via reference gene primer amplification. Assay: immunoSEQ multiplex PCR; the TCRdb copy retains only in-frame clones and omits some. The V and J calls and the clone size are those of that table, but D and trimming were determined from the DNA. The sample consists of approximately 70,000 clones, 85% to 90% of them appearing once. CDR1 and CDR2 from the germline V gene are ENHRY and SYGVKD. The CDR3 is 14 amino acids. Trimming removed 2 bases from V and 7 bases from J, with 9 bases in between. The receptor comes from a woman older than 75 with active or convalescent COVID-19. Sample: peripheral blood. The chain uses TRBV10-3 and TRBJ1-6; D possibly corresponds to TRBD1 (5 bases). CDR3 bases: TGTGCCATCAGTGAGACAGGACAAAATTCACCCCTCCACTTT. Its protein is CAISETGQNSPLHF.